The T cell receptor beta chain under discussion was sequenced for a study of cytotoxic CD8 clonotypes in ibrutinib-treated CLL. Study-wide points: Public clonotypes were rare and shrank or held steady on treatment. Pretreatment clonality was elevated relative to age-matched healthy donors and paralleled circulating CD8+ T-cell counts. Sampling times (in sustained-remission versus progressing patients) were not the same.

Worth noting for this clone: The antigen remains unidentified.

The CDR3 runs 15 residues. Germline CDR1 is SGHRS and CDR2 is YFSETQ. V shed 2 bases and J shed 2 bases, with 12 bases lying between them. Investigators sought sequencing depths of between 1 in 200,000 and 1 in 1 million T cells. The protocol was immunoSEQ multiplex PCR, while the TCRdb copy is restricted to in-frame clones and leaves out a portion. The data contain about 130,000 clones, 84% of them seen just once; the ten biggest clones take up 3.3%. This specimen was PBMCs, taken after 24 months of ibrutinib treatment. V usage is TRBV5-1 and J usage is TRBJ2-3; no reliable D call. This sequence originates from a human donor with chronic lymphocytic leukemia. The CDR3 spells CASSFEAIYTDTQYF. CDR3 nucleotide sequence: TGCGCCAGCAGCTTCGAAGCGATTTACACAGATACGCAGTATTTT.